These 15 T cell receptor beta chains were sequenced from one sample in a study of CD8+ T cells in alopecia areata. RNA was isolated and reverse transcribed to cDNA, the sequencing template. The data were produced by immunoSEQ multiplex PCR, yet TCRdb's version contains in-frame clones alone and is incomplete. The table shows around 180,000 clones, with roughly 66% occurring only once. Treatment of the sample: oral pan-JAK inhibitor, 5-10 mg twice daily. Sequenced here: CD4+ T cells sorted from blood, sampled at week 24, from a patient treated with tofacitinib. The receptors derive from a human donor with alopecia areata.

The genes are TRBV4-1 and TRBJ1-2, with D possibly TRBD1 on 5 matching bases. V was shortened by 4 bases and J by 2 bases, with 11 bases between the two germline ends. The CDR3 covers 14 residues. Germline-derived CDR1 and CDR2 are MGHRA and YSYEKL. This chain's CDR3 is CASSPLGGNYGYTF. Written as DNA, the CDR3 is TGCGCCAGCAGCCCTCTGGGGGGGAACTATGGCTACACCTTC.

The chain employs TRBV5-1 and TRBJ1-2; TRBD1 agrees at 7 bases. V dropped 3 bases and J dropped 3; count of bases not matched to a gene: 8. Germline V gene sequence: CDR1 SGHRS, CDR2 YFSETQ. This CDR3 is 15 amino acids long. The CDR3 DNA follows: TGCGCCAGCAGCTCCATGGGTCAGGGGGACTATGGCTACACCTTC. It yields the protein CASSSMGQGDYGYTF.

A word on this clone: Other DNA sequences in this specimen translate into the identical CDR3. This sequence joins TRBV20-1 and TRBJ2-5; D unclear. Germline CDR1 is DFQATT and CDR2 is SNEGSKA (reference sequence). V was cut by 1 base and J by 5 bases, with 5 bases left in between. The CDR3 loop spans 11 amino acids. CDR3 nucleotides: TGCAGTGCTAGAGCCAGGGAGACCCAGTACTTC. Encoded protein: CSARARETQYF.

This clone was detected only once. The CDR3 DNA follows: TGTGCCTGGAGTCCGCGGGACTCCTCCTTAAATGAGCAGTTCTTC. Translated, it gives CAWSPRDSSLNEQFF. This sequence joins TRBV30 and TRBJ2-1, with D perhaps matching TRBD2 (6 bases). CDR1 GTSNPN and CDR2 SVGIG come from the germline V gene (reference sequence). The germline V and J ends were trimmed by 2 bases and 7 bases, with 18 bases remaining between them. The CDR3 sequence is 15 residues long.

This chain uses TRBV29-1 with TRBJ1-1, with unresolved D. This CDR3 spans 15 amino acids. Trimming took off 7 bases at V and 0 bases at J, with 18 bases between the two ends. Germline CDR1 reads SQVTM; CDR2 reads ANQGSEA. The CDR3 is CSAERTRNLNTEAFF. The CDR3 DNA reads as TGCAGCGCCGAGCGCACGCGAAACTTGAACACTGAAGCTTTCTTT.

The gene calls are TRBV4-1 and TRBJ2-2; tentative D call: TRBD2 (6 bases). CDR3 length equals 13 residues. Germline V gene sequence: CDR1 MGHRA, CDR2 YSYEKL. V lost 3 bases and J 6 bases, leaving 8 bases between the germline ends. CDR3 loop: CASSQSGAGELFF. The CDR3 DNA is TGCGCCAGCAGCCAGTCGGGGGCCGGGGAGCTGTTTTTT.

The chain couples TRBV2 to TRBJ2-3; D unclear. The V end was cut by 6 bases, the J end by 2 bases, with 12 bases between. The CDR3 runs 14 residues. The germline gives CDR1 SNHLY, CDR2 FYNNEI. Here the CDR3 DNA reads TGTGCCAGCAGGGTGAATGCTAACACAGATACGCAGTATTTT. It translates to CASRVNANTDTQYF.

This clone has a handful of counts. The chain joins TRBV2 to TRBJ2-1, with TRBD2 matching 7 bases. V dropped 5 bases and J dropped 10; count of bases not matched to a gene: 11. The CDR3 totals 14 residues. The germline CDR1 and CDR2 sequences are SNHLY and FYNNEI. This chain's CDR3 is CASSWSSGDREQFF. CDR3 nucleotide sequence: TGTGCCAGCAGTTGGAGCAGCGGGGATAGGGAGCAGTTCTTC. Using reference TRBV2 and TRBJ2-1 for the parts outside the CDR3, the full variable domain is EPEVTQTPSHQVTQMGQEVILRCVPISNHLYFYWYRQILGQKVEFLVSFYNNEISEKSEIFDDQFSVERPDGSNFTLKIRSTKLEDSAMYFCASSWSSGDREQFFGPGTRLTVL.

The chain carries TRBV5-1 and TRBJ2-6, with D unresolved. The CDR3 length is 15 residues. Trimming removed 1 base at V and 2 bases at J, with 7 bases between. Looked up from germline, CDR1 is SGHRS and CDR2 is YFSETQ. This CDR3 reads CASSLFSPGANVLTF. CDR3 nucleotides: TGCGCCAGCAGCTTGTTTTCGCCTGGGGCCAACGTCCTGACTTTC.

For the CDR3, the DNA is TGTGCCTGGACAGATAAGGACCGAGACAGCTATGGCTACACCTTC. This gives the protein CAWTDKDRDSYGYTF. The chain combines TRBV30 with TRBJ1-2, with a weak D call TRBD1 (5 bases). CDR1 and CDR2 (germline): GTSNPN, SVGIG (reference sequence). The CDR3 is made up of 15 amino acids. Trimming pared 4 bases from V and 4 bases from J, leaving 19 bases between.

V gene TRBV7-2 combines with J gene TRBJ2-7; D possibly uses TRBD1 or TRBD2 (5 bases each). V was shortened by 5 bases and J by 0 bases, with 11 bases between the two germline ends. Germline V gene sequence: CDR1 SGHTA, CDR2 FQGNSA. The CDR3 covers 14 residues. The CDR3: CASSPGTYSYEQYF. The CDR3 nucleotides are TGTGCCAGCAGCCCCGGGACCTACTCCTACGAGCAGTACTTC. Full variable domain (rest looked up from reference TRBV7-2 and TRBJ2-7): GAGVSQSPSNKVTEKGKDVELRCDPISGHTALYWYRQSLGQGLEFLIYFQGNSAPDKSGLPSDRFSAERTGGSVSTLTIQRTQQEDSAVYLCASSPGTYSYEQYFGPGTRLTVT.

There are a few counts of this clone. The chain is built from TRBV2 and TRBJ1-2; unclear D gene. This CDR3 comprises 13 residues. Trimming cost V 10 bases and J 0 bases, with 12 bases left between them. The V gene's germline CDR1 is SNHLY and CDR2 FYNNEI. The CDR3 coding sequence is TGTGCCACAACCGCCGCAGCTAACTATGGCTACACCTTC. This codes for CATTAAANYGYTF.

The sample holds one count of this clone. The sample holds other DNA sequences that translate to the same CDR3. The chain joins TRBV30 to TRBJ2-7, with 7 bases aligning to TRBD1. CDR1 and CDR2 (germline): GTSNPN, SVGIG (reference sequence). V lost 2 bases and J lost 3; bases outside the gene matches: 1. This CDR3 is built from 12 residues. The CDR3 DNA is TGTGCCTGGAGTCGGGACAGCTACGAGCAGTACTTC. Protein sequence: CAWSRDSYEQYF.

Here the CDR3 reads CASSLNQGATDTQYF. In nucleotides, the CDR3 is TGTGCCAGCAGCTTAAACCAGGGGGCCACAGATACGCAGTATTTT. The J gene is TRBJ2-3, the V gene TRBV7-9; 8 bases are shared with TRBD1. Germline CDR1 and CDR2: SEHNR and FQNEAQ (reference sequence). The CDR3 has 15 amino acids. Losses at the gene ends were 2 bases for V and 2 bases for J; bases not matched to a gene: 3.

This clone was found a few times. The rearrangement joins TRBV23-1 to TRBJ2-2, with D perhaps matching TRBD1 (6 bases). TRBV23-1 is identified as an open reading frame with a role that is uncertain. The CDR3 totals 19 residues. V lost 3 bases, J lost 3 bases, and 23 bases lay in between. CDR3 DNA sequence: TGCGCCAGCAGTCACCAGGGACCCGGGACAACTTTTGACACCGGGGAGCTGTTTTTT. Its protein is CASSHQGPGTTFDTGELFF.